In its sample, the clone carrying this T cell receptor beta chain was seen many times. Its antigen remains unknown. V gave up 5 bases and J gave up 1 base, with 14 bases separating them. This CDR3 spans 15 amino acids. This sample stems from a study of T cell repertoires in cytomegalovirus infection. Across the whole study: Public TCR beta signatures were indicative of both CMV infection and a matching HLA type.

Study observations and caveats: In two of eight donors, the top clonotype was HLA-C-restricted CMV-specific.

Via MiXCR, TCRdb re-called the reads, giving one row per CDR3 protein. The sample consists of 200,000 to 250,000 distinct CDR3 sequences, more than 9% of them appearing once. The source is a human donor in good health (CMV status not recorded). Some clones in this sample may be carry-over from other donors' samples. Sequencing input: PBMCs. The chain links TRBV12-3 or TRBV12-4 to TRBJ1-1; the D is unclear. The CDR3 loop is CASSARLSPNTEAFF. CDR3 in DNA: TGTGCCAGCAGTGCCCGACTCTCCCCGAACACTGAAGCTTTCTTT.